One sample yielded the 6 T cell receptor beta chains listed below, sequenced in a study of cytomegalovirus exposure and HLA in healthy donors. PCR involved 60 Vbeta and 13 Jbeta primers. Measured with immunoSEQ multiplex PCR; TCRdb has only the in-frame clones, and not every one. Found here are roughly 100,000 clones, about 73% of them singletons; the top ten hold over 12%. Source material: PBMCs. These TCRs come from a woman aged 50 to 60 in good health and CMV-seropositive.

The CDR3 nucleotides read TGTGCCAGCAGTGACGGGGCGGTGCAGTACTTC. Its translation is CASSDGAVQYF. This rearrangement joins TRBV6-4 to TRBJ2-7; weak D call: TRBD1 (5 bases). This CDR3 has 11 amino acids. With 2 bases removed from V and 9 bases from J, the gap between germline ends came to 8 bases. In germline, CDR1 is MRHNA, CDR2 SNTAGT.

J is TRBJ2-7 and V is TRBV4-3, with no clear D. The CDR3 totals 15 residues. Deletions cut 2 bases from V and 3 bases from J, with 14 bases between. Germline assignment: CDR1 LGHNA and CDR2 YSLEER. CDR3 coding DNA: TGCGCCAGCAGCCAAAATCTAGGAGAAAACTACGAGCAGTACTTC. It yields the protein CASSQNLGENYEQYF.

This clone was counted a few times. J is TRBJ1-3 and V is TRBV7-9; perhaps TRBD1 as D (5 bases). V was cut by 6 bases and J by 2 bases, with 14 bases left in between. Germline CDR1 is SEHNR and CDR2 is FQNEAQ (reference sequence). This CDR3 contains 15 residues. The CDR3 here is CASSPNSGAGNTIYF. DNA of the CDR3: TGTGCCAGCAGTCCGAATTCGGGGGCTGGAAACACCATATATTTT.

DNA for the CDR3: TGTGCCAGCAGCCCCGGGACTTCTCCCAGCGACGGCTACACCTTC. It specifies CASSPGTSPSDGYTF. This chain connects TRBV5-4 to TRBJ1-2, with D possibly TRBD1 on 5 matching bases. Trimming removed 4 bases from V and 8 bases from J, with 21 bases in between. The germline V gene has CDR1 SGHNT and CDR2 YYREEE (reference sequence). CDR3 length equals 15 residues. Based on the CDR3 plus reference TRBV5-4 and TRBJ1-2, the full variable domain is ETGVTQSPTHLIKTRGQQVTLRCSSQSGHNTVSWYQQALGQGPQFIFQYYREEENGRGNFPPRFSGLQFPNYSSELNVNALELDDSALYLCASSPGTSPSDGYTFGSGTRLTVV.

This clone has a handful of counts. The V gene is TRBV28, the J gene TRBJ2-7; TRBD2 agrees at 9 bases. Trimming cost V 6 bases and J 5 bases; bases outside gene matches: 14. The CDR3 consists of 16 residues. Germline CDR1 reads MDHEN; CDR2 reads SYDVKM. The CDR3 DNA is TGTGCCAGCAGCCGGTCGGGCGGGAGGGGTCGGCACGAGCAGTACTTC. This translates into CASSRSGGRGRHEQYF.

This chain links TRBV2 with TRBJ1-5; D gene uncertain. This CDR3 is built from 14 residues. V shed 4 bases and J shed 3 bases, with 10 bases lying between them. In germline, CDR1 is SNHLY, CDR2 FYNNEI. The DNA of the CDR3 is TGTGCCAGCAGTGGGGCAGGACTCAATCAGCCCCAGCATTTT. As protein: CASSGAGLNQPQHF.